These T cell receptor beta chains were read from a single sample in a study of T cells of healthy individuals. TCRdb re-called the 5' RACE reads with MiXCR, one entry per CDR3 protein. The data show tens of thousands of distinct CDR3 sequences, about 5% seen once. All receptors come from a human donor in good health. CDR3s include the opening cysteine and the closing phenylalanine or tryptophan. The D gene is left open where the match is weak. Where a row states a size, it is once, few, many or the class of an expanded clone; other rows omit it.

length: 14; D: TRBD1; J: TRBJ1-1; V: TRBV29-1; size: -; DNA: TGCAGCGTTGAAGAGACCGACAGGGGGCGGAAAGCTTTCTTT; CDR3: CSVEETDRGRKAFF
length: 16; D: -; J: TRBJ2-3; V: TRBV10-1; size: -; DNA: TGCGCCAGCAGTGATATTGCGGGGGCACTCACAGATACGCAGTATTTT; CDR3: CASSDIAGALTDTQYF
length: 15; D: TRBD2; J: TRBJ2-5; V: TRBV5-1; size: -; DNA: TGCGCCAGCAGCTTGGGAGCTAGCGGTGAAGAGACCCAGTACTTC; CDR3: CASSLGASGEETQYF
length: 14; D: -; J: TRBJ2-2; V: TRBV19; size: few; DNA: TGTGCCAGTAGCAAGACAGTAGATCCCGGGGAGCTGTTTTTT; CDR3: CASSKTVDPGELFF
length: 16; D: TRBD1; J: TRBJ2-2; V: TRBV28; size: few; DNA: TGTGCCAGCAGTTCCCCCGGGACAGGGGTCACCGGGGAGCTGTTTTTT; CDR3: CASSSPGTGVTGELFF
length: 14; D: -; J: TRBJ1-1; V: TRBV2; size: -; DNA: TGTGCCAGCAGTGAACAGGGGCTGAACACTGAAGCTTTCTTT; CDR3: CASSEQGLNTEAFF
length: 11; D: -; J: TRBJ1-1; V: TRBV29-1; size: few; DNA: TGCAGCGTTGGCCCGGGGCCAGAAGCTTTCTTT; CDR3: CSVGPGPEAFF
length: 12; D: -; J: TRBJ2-7; V: TRBV20-1; size: many; DNA: TGCAGTGCTAGAGCCGGGACCTACGAGCAGTACTTC; CDR3: CSARAGTYEQYF
length: 16; D: TRBD2; J: TRBJ2-7; V: TRBV12-3/TRBV12-4; size: many; DNA: TGTGCCAGTAGTCAAGGGTGGGCGGGAGTCGACAACGAGCAGTACTTC; CDR3: CASSQGWAGVDNEQYF
length: 11; D: -; J: TRBJ1-1; V: TRBV30; size: -; DNA: TGTGCCTGCCACGTCGGCCCTGAAGCTTTCTTT; CDR3: CACHVGPEAFF
length: 19; D: TRBD2; J: TRBJ2-1; V: TRBV30; size: many; DNA: TGTGCCTGGAGTTTAAGCGGGGGGGCCTCTAGGAGCTCCTACAATGAGCAGTTCTTC; CDR3: CAWSLSGGASRSSYNEQFF
length: 13; D: -; J: TRBJ1-1; V: TRBV5-1; size: many; DNA: TGCGCCAGCAGGTACGGAGTGAACACTGAAGCTTTCTTT; CDR3: CASRYGVNTEAFF
length: 16; D: TRBD1; J: TRBJ2-2; V: TRBV5-1; size: -; DNA: TGCGCCAGCAGCTTGGGAGCGGACAGGCTCACCGGGGAGCTGTTTTTT; CDR3: CASSLGADRLTGELFF
length: 15; D: TRBD1; J: TRBJ2-1; V: TRBV7-9; size: few; DNA: TGTGCCAGCCAGTCCGGACAGGGCGCCTACAATGAGCAGTTCTTC; CDR3: CASQSGQGAYNEQFF
length: 15; D: -; J: TRBJ2-2; V: TRBV29-1; size: many; DNA: TGCAGCGCGCGCCCGGGACACTCGAACACCGGGGAGCTGTTTTTT; CDR3: CSARPGHSNTGELFF
length: 15; D: -; J: TRBJ2-1; V: TRBV3-1; size: many; DNA: TGTGCCAGCAGCCAATTTGTCTGGATCTCCAATGAGCAGTTCTTC; CDR3: CASSQFVWISNEQFF
length: 12; D: -; J: TRBJ1-5; V: TRBV29-1; size: few; DNA: TGCAGCGTCGGGACCGCTGATCAGCCCCAGCATTTT; CDR3: CSVGTADQPQHF
length: 16; D: -; J: TRBJ2-6; V: TRBV6-5; size: many; DNA: TGTGCCAGCAGTCAGGACGGTTTCTCTGGGGCCAACGTCCTGACTTTC; CDR3: CASSQDGFSGANVLTF
length: 20; D: TRBD1; J: TRBJ2-6; V: TRBV12-3/TRBV12-4; size: many; DNA: TGTGCCAGCAGCCTCGGGACAGGCCTTAGGGCGGTACCTGGGGCCAACGTCCTGACTTTC; CDR3: CASSLGTGLRAVPGANVLTF
length: 12; D: -; J: TRBJ2-3; V: TRBV7-9; size: few; DNA: TGTGCCAGCAGCAGAGAGGCAGATACGCAGTATTTT; CDR3: CASSREADTQYF
length: 13; D: -; J: TRBJ1-2; V: TRBV18; size: many; DNA: TGTGCCAGCTCCCCGAGGGAAAAGGATGGCTACACCTTC; CDR3: CASSPREKDGYTF
length: 15; D: TRBD1; J: TRBJ1-1; V: TRBV18; size: many; DNA: TGTGCCAGCTCTCCGGACAGGGATGCGAACACTGAAGCTTTCTTT; CDR3: CASSPDRDANTEAFF
length: 15; D: -; J: TRBJ1-5; V: TRBV6-6; size: -; DNA: TGTGCCAGCAGTTACTCGGGACATAGCAATCAGCCCCAGCATTTT; CDR3: CASSYSGHSNQPQHF
length: 14; D: TRBD1; J: TRBJ1-4; V: TRBV2; size: few; DNA: TGTGCCAGCAGTTACGGGGACAGTAATGAAAAACTGTTTTTT; CDR3: CASSYGDSNEKLFF
length: 16; D: -; J: TRBJ2-5; V: TRBV11-1; size: many; DNA: TGTGCCAGCAGCTTAGCACCCGGGATTGGAGGAGAGACCCAGTACTTC; CDR3: CASSLAPGIGGETQYF
length: 15; D: -; J: TRBJ1-1; V: TRBV3-1; size: -; DNA: TGTGCCAGCAGCCAAGGAGGCAGTATGAACACTGAAGCTTTCTTT; CDR3: CASSQGGSMNTEAFF
length: 13; D: -; J: TRBJ2-5; V: TRBV29-1; size: many; DNA: TGCAGCGTTGTCGACAGGTTGGAAGAGACCCAGTACTTC; CDR3: CSVVDRLEETQYF
length: 14; D: TRBD1; J: TRBJ2-1; V: TRBV25-1; size: many; DNA: TGTGCCAGCAGACAGGGGGCGGAGAGCGATGAGCAGTTCTTC; CDR3: CASRQGAESDEQFF
length: 17; D: TRBD2; J: TRBJ2-1; V: TRBV2; size: few; DNA: TGTGCCAGCAGTGAGGTAGCGGGAGGGCCCCCCTACAATGAGCAGTTCTTC; CDR3: CASSEVAGGPPYNEQFF
length: 16; D: TRBD1; J: TRBJ2-7; V: TRBV6-1; size: few; DNA: TGTGCCAGCAGTGAAAAGAACAGGGGGAGCTCCTACGAGCAGTACTTC; CDR3: CASSEKNRGSSYEQYF
length: 17; D: -; J: TRBJ2-1; V: TRBV12-5; size: many; DNA: TGTGCTAGTGGTTTGGTACTTAAGAGGATGGGGAACAATGAGCAGTTCTTC; CDR3: CASGLVLKRMGNNEQFF
length: 11; D: -; J: TRBJ2-1; V: TRBV3-1; size: many; DNA: TGTGCCAGCAGCCTGGGTAATGAGCAGTTCTTC; CDR3: CASSLGNEQFF
length: 13; D: TRBD1; J: TRBJ1-6; V: TRBV6-6; size: few; DNA: TGTGCCACTGGGGGACAGGGGTATTCACCCCTCCACTTT; CDR3: CATGGQGYSPLHF
length: 14; D: -; J: TRBJ2-1; V: TRBV6-5; size: many; DNA: TGTGCCAGCAGTGCAGGGAACGAATTAAATGAGCAGTTCTTC; CDR3: CASSAGNELNEQFF
length: 15; D: TRBD1; J: TRBJ2-1; V: TRBV7-8; size: many; DNA: TGTGCCAGCAGCCCCAGGACAGGGGGATACAATGAGCAGTTCTTC; CDR3: CASSPRTGGYNEQFF
length: 14; D: -; J: TRBJ2-3; V: TRBV11-1; size: few; DNA: TGTGCCAGCAGCTCTCGAGGACAGAGGGATACGCAGTATTTT; CDR3: CASSSRGQRDTQYF
length: 16; D: TRBD2; J: TRBJ2-7; V: TRBV6-2/TRBV6-3; size: many; DNA: TGTGCCAGCAGTCCCCTTCGACTAGCGGGTTCCTACGAGCAGTACTTC; CDR3: CASSPLRLAGSYEQYF
length: 14; D: -; J: TRBJ2-1; V: TRBV11-2; size: many; DNA: TGTGCCAGCAGCTTAGAGACGGCAAACAATGAGCAGTTCTTC; CDR3: CASSLETANNEQFF
length: 15; D: TRBD2; J: TRBJ2-5; V: TRBV24-1; size: many; DNA: TGTGCCACCAGTGCTTTCGAGCGGGAGGGAGGGACCCAGTACTTC; CDR3: CATSAFEREGGTQYF